Listed here are 2 T cell receptor beta chains from one sample, sequenced in a study of T cells generated in artificial thymic organoids. Separate semi-nested PCRs amplified TCRalpha and TCRbeta libraries using constant-region reverse primers in TRAC or TRBC. MiXCR was run by TCRdb on the 5' RACE reads, yielding one entry per CDR3 protein. The table lists about 5,600 distinct CDR3 sequences, over 25% of them singletons, with about 2.4% in the top ten. The sample taken for sequencing was naive CD8+ T cells from blood. The subset denotes: CD3+TCRalphabeta+CD8SP T cells; for blood, CD45RO-CCR7+ naive CD8+ T cells. The receptors originated from a human donor who gave cord blood stem cells for thymic organoid culture, a cardiac surgery patient who gave postnatal thymus, or a blood donor (not recorded which).

This clonotype has only a few counts. The chain joins TRBV5-6 to TRBJ2-5; weak D call: TRBD2 (6 bases). Trimming stripped 5 bases from V and 3 bases from J, with 14 bases between. The CDR3 covers 14 residues. CDR1 and CDR2 from the germline V gene are SGHDT and YYEEEE. CDR3 amino acids: CASSWPGSKETQYF. The CDR3 nucleotides are TGTGCCAGCAGTTGGCCCGGGAGCAAAGAGACCCAGTACTTC.

The V and J genes are TRBV10-3 and TRBJ1-1; no reliable D call. V was shortened by 7 bases and J by 6 bases, with 21 bases between the two germline ends. The CDR3 has 15 amino acids. Germline CDR1 reads ENHRY; CDR2 reads SYGVKD. The CDR3 coding sequence is TGTGCCATCAAAGAGGAAGGGCGAGGGTTAGCTGAAGCTTTCTTT. As protein: CAIKEEGRGLAEAFF.